Listed here are 19 T cell receptor beta chains from one sample, sequenced in a study of T cells in Graves' hyperthyroidism and ophthalmopathy. From RNA transcripts, TCR beta CDR3 regions were amplified. A set of HTBI primers served as the primers for a first-round RT-PCR of the TCR CDR3. TCRdb redid the calling of the multiplex PCR reads with MiXCR, one entry per CDR3 protein. In the table there are under 400,000 distinct CDR3 sequences, 12% to 15% of which are singletons. The sample was blood. The source is a woman aged 60 to 75 with Graves' ophthalmopathy.

This clonotype was counted ten times or more. The chain carries TRBV6-1 and TRBJ2-7; 7 nucleotides align to TRBD2. Looked up from germline, CDR1 is MNHNS and CDR2 is SASEGT. This CDR3 region has 16 residues. Trimming removed 6 bases from V and 0 bases from J; junction bases left unmatched: 11. The CDR3 nucleotides read TGTGCCAGCAGCATTCCCTTAGCGGGTAACTCCTACGAGCAGTACTTC. It translates to CASSIPLAGNSYEQYF.

In its sample, this clonotype was seen a few times. The chain has TRBV5-1 and TRBJ2-7; TRBD1 matches 7 bases. This CDR3 is built from 11 residues. V was pared by 4 bases and J by 7 bases, with 2 bases of the junction left unmatched. Germline V lookup: CDR1 SGHRS, CDR2 YFSETQ. CDR3 coding DNA: TGCGCCAGCAGCCTACAGGGGGAGCAGTACTTC. Amino acids: CASSLQGEQYF.

This clonotype was observed many times. This chain uses TRBV3-1 with TRBJ2-7, with TRBD2 identical over 8 bases. There are 15 residues in the CDR3. Unmatched junction bases numbered 6, after V lost 2 bases and J lost 3 bases. The V gene's germline CDR1 is LGHDT and CDR2 YNNKEL (reference sequence). This CDR3 is CASSQKTSGFYEQYF. CDR3 bases: TGTGCCAGCAGCCAAAAAACTAGCGGCTTCTACGAGCAGTACTTC.

This clonotype was detected ten times or more. The chain couples TRBV6-1 to TRBJ2-2; 15 nucleotides align to TRBD2. The germline V gene encodes CDR1 MNHNS and CDR2 SASEGT. The junction had 2 bases not matched to a gene; V was cut back by 5 bases and J by 1 base. This CDR3 has 17 amino acids. The DNA of the CDR3 is TGTGCCAGCAGTCGGGGACTAGCGGGAGGGAACACCGGGGAGCTGTTTTTT. Protein sequence: CASSRGLAGGNTGELFF.

As to this clonotype: A junction boundary mismatches the germline segment, possibly from a read error. V usage is TRBV6-5 and J usage is TRBJ1-6; D unclear. This CDR3 comprises 15 residues. Germline CDR1 and CDR2: MNHEY and SVGAGI. CDR3 nucleotide sequence: TGTGCCAGCAGTTACGGCACGACCGGCGGTTCATCCCTCCACTTT. Residues: CASSYGTTGGSSLHF.

V usage is TRBV5-4 and J usage is TRBJ2-3; 13 bases are shared with TRBD2. The CDR3 has 17 amino acids. Germline V CDR1 and CDR2: SGHNT, YYREEE (reference sequence). With V trimmed by 5 bases and J by 2 bases, 8 bases remained unmatched. The chain's CDR3 is CASSPGTSGAYTDTQYF. Written as DNA, the CDR3 is TGTGCCAGCAGTCCCGGGACTAGCGGGGCCTACACAGATACGCAGTATTTT.

This rearrangement joins TRBV7-2 to TRBJ2-1; 10 bases line up with TRBD2. The V gene end was trimmed by 4 bases and the J gene end by 7 bases; junction bases not matched to a gene: 7. Germline CDR1 SGHTA, CDR2 FQGNSA. This CDR3 spans 15 amino acids. The CDR3 DNA reads TGTGCCAGCAGCTCCCTAGCGGGAGTGAGGAATGAGCAGTTCTTC. Translated, it gives CASSSLAGVRNEQFF.

This CDR3 is CASSPAWRASNEKLFF. CDR3 DNA: TGTGCCAGCAGCCCCGCGTGGAGGGCGTCTAATGAAAAACTGTTTTTT. The genes are TRBV7-3 and TRBJ1-4; D uncertain. V gave up 5 bases and J gave up 3 bases, with 16 bases separating them. The CDR3 runs 16 residues. CDR1 and CDR2 from the germline V gene are SGHTA and FQGTGA.

There are many counts of this clonotype. The chain's CDR3 is CASSRRSGGEQYF. In DNA form, the CDR3 reads TGTGCCAGCAGCCGAAGGTCAGGCGGCGAGCAGTACTTC. The gene calls are TRBV28 and TRBJ2-7; D remains unclear. In germline, CDR1 is MDHEN, CDR2 SYDVKM. V was cut by 6 bases and J by 6 bases, with 15 bases left in between. The CDR3 is 13 residues long.

Many counts were recorded for this clonotype. The chain recombines TRBV20-1 with TRBJ2-5, with 12 bases that match TRBD2. The CDR3 is 18 residues long. Germline loops: CDR1 DFQATT, CDR2 SNEGSKA (reference sequence). Trimming removed 3 bases from V and 4 bases from J; junction bases left unmatched: 15. CDR3 residues: CSASRGLAGRTGAETQYF. The CDR3 DNA reads TGCAGTGCTAGTCGCGGACTAGCGGGGCGTACAGGGGCAGAGACCCAGTACTTC.

On this clonotype: One base away lies a much larger clone, so this may be a sequencing read error. The chain employs TRBV12-3 or TRBV12-4 and TRBJ2-7; possible D gene TRBD1, 6 bases. V was cut by 4 bases and J by 7 bases, with 14 bases left in between. The CDR3 runs 13 residues. CDR3 loop: CASSSRQDGEQYF. Here the CDR3 DNA reads TGTGCCAGCAGTTCTCGACAGGACGGGGAGCAGTACTTC.

This clonotype was counted between two and nine times. The genes are TRBV24-1 and TRBJ2-1; 11 positions agree with TRBD2. There are 15 residues in the CDR3. Germline V lookup: CDR1 KGHDR, CDR2 SFDVKD. The ends lost 3 bases at V and 6 bases at J; junction bases unmatched: 3. The CDR3 loop reads CATSDTTSGINEQFF. The CDR3 DNA reads as TGTGCCACCAGTGATACGACTAGCGGGATCAATGAGCAGTTCTTC.

This clonotype has a count of ten or more. The genes are TRBV7-9 and TRBJ2-7; D may correspond to TRBD1 or TRBD2 (6 bases each). There are 13 residues in the CDR3. CDR1 SEHNR and CDR2 FQNEAQ come from the germline V gene (reference sequence). V lost 5 bases and J 7 bases, leaving 15 bases between the germline ends. CDR3 coding DNA: TGTGCCAGCAGCCCACCGGGGGCCGGAGAGCAGTACTTC. This sequence encodes CASSPPGAGEQYF.

This clonotype was detected ten times or more. The chain links TRBV20-1 to TRBJ2-1; D may be TRBD2 (6 bases). With 5 bases removed from V and 7 bases from J, the gap between germline ends came to 9 bases. CDR3 size: 11 residues. Germline-derived CDR1 and CDR2 are DFQATT and SNEGSKA (reference sequence). The CDR3, as DNA: TGCAGTGCTGGAGGGACTAATGAGCAGTTCTTC. Protein product: CSAGGTNEQFF.

The V and J genes are TRBV7-2 and TRBJ2-1, with 16 bases identical to TRBD2. After removal of 5 bases from V and 10 bases from J, the junction contained 2 bases not matched to a gene. Germline assignment: CDR1 SGHTA and CDR2 FQGNSA. CDR3 size: 14 residues. DNA of the CDR3: TGTGCCAGCAGCATGGGACTAGCGGGAGGGGAGCAGTTCTTC. Its protein product is CASSMGLAGGEQFF.

This clonotype was observed a few times. The chain is built from TRBV27 and TRBJ2-2, with D possibly being TRBD2 (7 bases). Trimming stripped 2 bases from V and 4 bases from J, with 17 bases between. The germline gives CDR1 MNHEY, CDR2 SMNVEV (reference sequence). This CDR3 is 17 amino acids long. CDR3 in amino acids: CASSLGFGGAGTGELFF. The CDR3 bases are TGTGCCAGCAGTTTAGGATTTGGGGGGGCGGGCACCGGGGAGCTGTTTTTT.

This clonotype is a singleton in its sample. The J gene is TRBJ1-2, the V gene TRBV5-4; tentative D call: TRBD1 (6 bases). The germline V gene has CDR1 SGHNT and CDR2 YYREEE (reference sequence). This CDR3 comprises 15 residues. Trimming cost V 4 bases and J 4 bases, with 17 bases left between them. As DNA, the CDR3 is TGTGCCAGCAGCACCGTCAGGGGATCAGGCTATGGCTACACCTTC. Its protein product is CASSTVRGSGYGYTF.

This clonotype is a singleton in its sample. V gene TRBV19 combines with J gene TRBJ2-2; TRBD2 agrees at 8 bases. V trimming: 3 bases; J trimming: 4 bases; junction bases outside the gene matches: 7. Germline V gene lookup returns CDR1 LNHDA and CDR2 SQIVND (reference sequence). The CDR3 covers 16 residues. The CDR3 reads CASSMSGRRSTGELFF. CDR3 nucleotides: TGTGCCAGTAGTATGAGCGGGAGAAGGTCCACCGGGGAGCTGTTTTTT.

This clonotype was seen a handful of times. This sequence joins TRBV9 and TRBJ2-1; 9 bases line up with TRBD2. Trimming removed 3 bases from V and 6 bases from J; junction bases left unmatched: 10. Germline values: CDR1 SGDLS, CDR2 YYNGEE. The CDR3 extends over 16 amino acids. The DNA of the CDR3 is TGTGCCAGCAGCGGCCCTAGGCTAGCGGGAACCAATGAGCAGTTCTTC. This encodes CASSGPRLAGTNEQFF.